These 3 T cell receptor beta chains were sequenced from one sample in a study of T cell repertoires in cytomegalovirus infection. What these receptors recognize is not known. Via MiXCR, TCRdb re-called the reads, giving one row per CDR3 protein. The data contain around 140,000 distinct CDR3 sequences, 32% of them seen just once; the ten biggest clones take up roughly half. The starting material was CD8+ T cells from cultured PBMCs, obtained from culture after CMV antigen stimulation. These receptors were collected from a human donor in good health (CMV status not recorded). Some clones in this sample may be carry-over from other donors' samples.

The chain joins TRBV28 to TRBJ1-1; 7 bases are a match to TRBD1. The CDR3 length is 15 residues. From germline, CDR1 is MDHEN and CDR2 SYDVKM. Losses at the gene ends were 5 bases for V and 7 bases for J; bases not matched to a gene: 13. CDR3 in DNA: TGTGCCAGCAGTCAAAGACTATGGGGACAGATTGAAGCTTTCTTT. Translating gives CASSQRLWGQIEAFF. Combining the CDR3 with reference TRBV28 and TRBJ1-1 gives the whole variable domain DVKVTQSSRYLVKRTGEKVFLECVQDMDHENMFWYRQDPGLGLRLIYFSYDVKMKEKGDIPEGYSVSREKKERFSLILESASTNQTSMYLCASSQRLWGQIEAFFGQGTRLTVV.

Only a few counts were recorded for this clonotype. The chain uses TRBV20-1 and TRBJ2-7; TRBD2 aligns across 9 bases. V shed 1 base, J shed 4 bases, and the junction held 8 bases outside the gene matches. Germline V gene sequence: CDR1 DFQATT, CDR2 SNEGSKA (reference sequence). CDR3 length equals 15 residues. CDR3 amino acids: CSARGSGGDHYEQYF. The CDR3 DNA is TGCAGTGCTAGAGGTAGCGGGGGAGACCATTACGAGCAGTACTTC.

For this clonotype: A clone one base away is much larger, so this may be a read error. The rearrangement links TRBV7-2 to TRBJ2-3; maybe TRBD2 (5 bases). CDR1 is SGHTA, CDR2 FQGNSA, per germline. Deletions cut 1 base from V and 5 bases from J, with 10 bases between. CDR3 size: 14 residues. The CDR3 reads CASSLGGYIDTQYF. The CDR3 region has the DNA TGTGCCAGCAGCTTAGGAGGGTACATAGATACGCAGTATTTT.